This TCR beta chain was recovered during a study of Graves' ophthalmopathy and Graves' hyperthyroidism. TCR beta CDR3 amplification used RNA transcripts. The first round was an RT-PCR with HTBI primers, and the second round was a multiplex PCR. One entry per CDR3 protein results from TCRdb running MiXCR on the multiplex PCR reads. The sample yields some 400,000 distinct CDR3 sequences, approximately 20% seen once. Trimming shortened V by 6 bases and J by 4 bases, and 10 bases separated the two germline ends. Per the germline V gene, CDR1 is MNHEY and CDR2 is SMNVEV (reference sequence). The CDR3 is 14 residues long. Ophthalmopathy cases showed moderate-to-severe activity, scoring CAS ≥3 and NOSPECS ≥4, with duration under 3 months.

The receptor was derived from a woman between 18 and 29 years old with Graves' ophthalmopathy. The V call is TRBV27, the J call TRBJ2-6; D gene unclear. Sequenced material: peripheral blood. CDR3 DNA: TGTGCCAGCAGCTATTTCGACGGGGCCAACGTCCTGACTTTC. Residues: CASSYFDGANVLTF.